Listed here are 10 T cell receptor beta chains from one sample, sequenced in a study of blood T cell repertoires in COVID-19. TCRdb's copy holds only in-frame clones and misses some; the assay was immunoSEQ multiplex PCR. This sample carries 110,000 or so clones, around 90% of them seen once, and the ten largest clones take 4.6%. Sequenced input: peripheral blood. The receptors were sampled from a woman aged 45-65 years with acute or convalescent COVID-19.

The rearrangement joins TRBV30 to TRBJ2-1; 8 positions agree with TRBD1. This CDR3 has 14 amino acids. The V segment lost 4 bases and the J segment 0 bases; nucleotides outside the gene matches: 2. Looked up from germline, CDR1 is GTSNPN and CDR2 is SVGIG (reference sequence). The CDR3 sequence: CAWKGTGSYNEQFF. The CDR3 DNA is TGTGCCTGGAAGGGGACAGGCTCCTACAATGAGCAGTTCTTC.

The chain has TRBV10-3 and TRBJ1-2; possibly TRBD1 for D (5 bases). The CDR3 runs 14 residues. Between the trimmed V and J ends, which lost 5 bases and 0 bases, there was a span of 10 bases. Germline-derived CDR1 and CDR2 are ENHRY and SYGVKD. CDR3 nucleotides: TGTGCCATCAGTCCCGGACACGCTAACTATGGCTACACCTTC. The encoded protein is CAISPGHANYGYTF.

This chain links TRBV5-4 with TRBJ2-1; D not certain. Trimming stripped 7 bases from V and 8 bases from J, with 10 bases between. The length of the CDR3 is 11 residues. Germline CDR1 is SGHNT and CDR2 is YYREEE (reference sequence). The CDR3: CASSQLDEQFF. CDR3 sequence (DNA): TGTGCCAGCTCACAGTTAGATGAGCAGTTCTTC.

The rearrangement links TRBV27 to TRBJ1-6; TRBD1 aligns across 8 bases. Looked up from germline, CDR1 is MNHEY and CDR2 is SMNVEV (reference sequence). The junction had 1 base not matched to a gene; V was cut back by 4 bases and J by 5 bases. The CDR3 sequence is 14 residues long. CDR3 nucleotides: TGTGCCAGCAGTTGGGGACAGGATAATTCACCCCTCCACTTT. Translating gives CASSWGQDNSPLHF.

The chain employs TRBV18 and TRBJ1-3; TRBD1 matches 8 bases. The V gene end was trimmed by 2 bases and the J gene end by 3 bases; junction bases not matched to a gene: 3. Per the germline V gene, CDR1 is KGHSH and CDR2 is LQKENI. The CDR3 runs 15 residues. The CDR3 nucleotides read TGTGCCAGCTCACCAATTGGACAGGGTGGAAACACCATATATTTT. This gives the protein CASSPIGQGGNTIYF.

V and J are TRBV12-1 and TRBJ2-2; the DNA was not used to check the table's D call, TRBD2. TRBV12-1 is classified as a pseudogene. The CDR3 has 15 residues. The CDR3 sequence: CASSFRLAGTGELFF. CDR3 DNA: TGTGCCAGCAGCTTTCGACTAGCGGGTACCGGGGAGCTGTTTTTT.

V and J are TRBV28 and TRBJ1-1; maybe TRBD1 (5 bases). Deletions cut 2 bases from V and 6 bases from J, with 16 bases between. The CDR3 sequence is 15 residues long. From germline, CDR1 is MDHEN and CDR2 SYDVKM. The DNA for the CDR3 is TGTGCCAGCAGTTTAAGCCAGGGCGTGGTCGCTGAAGCTTTCTTT. This encodes CASSLSQGVVAEAFF.

This clone turned up a few times. J is TRBJ1-2 and V is TRBV10-3; perhaps TRBD1 as D (6 bases). The CDR3 loop spans 15 amino acids. The V and J ends lost 8 bases and 3 bases respectively, with 19 bases between them. Germline CDR1 ENHRY, CDR2 SYGVKD. The CDR3 nucleotides are TGTGCCATCGAGAAGGCCAGGGGCCCCGACTATGGCTACACCTTC. Translating it yields CAIEKARGPDYGYTF.

The genes are TRBV4-1 and TRBJ1-1, with 9 bases lining up with TRBD1. J lost 3 bases, V lost 3 bases, and 5 bases had no gene match. Germline-derived CDR1 and CDR2 are MGHRA and YSYEKL. The CDR3 sequence is 15 residues long. The CDR3 here is CASSHGQGMYTEAFF. The CDR3 DNA reads TGCGCCAGCAGCCATGGACAGGGGATGTACACTGAAGCTTTCTTT.

V and J are TRBV19 and TRBJ2-2, with D unclear. Trimming cost V 5 bases and J 1 base, with 14 bases left between them. This CDR3 region has 16 residues. CDR1 and CDR2 from the germline V gene are LNHDA and SQIVND (reference sequence). The CDR3 sequence is CASSLSRVVNTGELFF. CDR3 nucleotides: TGTGCCAGTAGTTTATCCCGGGTGGTGAACACCGGGGAGCTGTTTTTT.